This T cell receptor beta chain was captured by sequencing in a study of cytomegalovirus exposure and HLA in healthy donors. 13 Jbeta primers and 60 Vbeta primers were used for the PCR. Clones were read by immunoSEQ multiplex PCR, and TCRdb kept only the in-frame ones, dropping some. Among 75,000 to 90,000 clones, around 79% were seen once, and the ten largest hold 5.5% to 7%. Unmatched junction bases numbered 9, after V lost 2 bases and J lost 7 bases. CDR1 and CDR2 (germline): SGHTA, FQGTGA. The CDR3 covers 18 residues. This clone was detected once. The clonotype comes from a male donor in good health and CMV-seropositive. The genes are TRBV7-3 and TRBJ1-6; TRBD1 matches 12 bases. The material sequenced was PBMCs. CDR3 protein: CASSLRGTGGVGNSPLHF. In DNA form, the CDR3 reads TGTGCCAGCAGCTTACGAGGGACAGGGGGCGTGGGGAATTCACCCCTCCACTTT.